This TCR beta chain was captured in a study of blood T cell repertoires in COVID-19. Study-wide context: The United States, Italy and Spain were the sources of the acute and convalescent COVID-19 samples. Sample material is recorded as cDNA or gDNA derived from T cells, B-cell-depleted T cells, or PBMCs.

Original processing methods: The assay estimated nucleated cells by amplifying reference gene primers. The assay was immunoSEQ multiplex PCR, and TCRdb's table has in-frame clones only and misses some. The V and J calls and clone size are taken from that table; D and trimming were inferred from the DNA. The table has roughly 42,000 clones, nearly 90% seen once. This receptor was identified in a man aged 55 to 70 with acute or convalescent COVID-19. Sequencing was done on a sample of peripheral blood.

CDR3 loop: CASSFPGQVREQYF. In DNA form, the CDR3 reads TGTGCCAGCAGTTTCCCCGGACAGGTACGGGAGCAGTACTTC. This sequence joins TRBV28 and TRBJ2-7, with TRBD1 matching over 7 bases. Germline-derived CDR1 and CDR2 are MDHEN and SYDVKM. This CDR3 has 14 amino acids. The V gene end was trimmed by 3 bases and the J gene end by 7 bases; junction bases not matched to a gene: 9.